This entry describes one T cell receptor beta chain. This record comes from a study of blood T cell repertoires in COVID-19. Sequencing was performed with immunoSEQ multiplex PCR; in TCRdb, only in-frame clones are kept and a portion is missing. The sample includes around 170,000 clones, about four fifths of them seen just once. The source of this sequence is a man in his 70s who had recovered from COVID-19. Material: peripheral blood.

CDR3 protein: CASSHLGQEQETQYF. CDR3 DNA: TGCGCCAGCAGCCACCTTGGACAAGAGCAAGAGACCCAGTACTTC. The chain links TRBV4-3 to TRBJ2-5, with D maybe TRBD1 (5 bases). Germline values: CDR1 LGHNA, CDR2 YSLEER. This CDR3 is built from 15 residues. The germline V and J ends were trimmed by 3 bases and 2 bases, with 13 bases remaining between them.